Below, 7 T cell receptor beta chains from the same sample are listed, as sequenced in a study of cytomegalovirus exposure and HLA in healthy donors. 13 Jbeta primers and 60 Vbeta primers were used for the PCR. Using immunoSEQ multiplex PCR, the repertoire was profiled, and TCRdb retains in-frame clones only, with some absent. The top ten hold roughly 4% of the sample, which has roughly 140,000 clones, about 82% seen once. Sample: PBMCs. The receptors originated from a woman between 35 and 50 years old in good health and CMV-seropositive.

The rearrangement uses TRBV4-1 and TRBJ2-7, with D maybe TRBD1 (5 bases). V was shortened by 7 bases and J by 6 bases, with 22 bases between the two germline ends. In germline, CDR1 is MGHRA, CDR2 YSYEKL. This CDR3 comprises 15 residues. The CDR3: CASNPLGQGTPEQYF. CDR3 in DNA: TGCGCCAGCAACCCCCTCGGGCAGGGTACTCCCGAGCAGTACTTC.

The gene calls are TRBV21-1 and TRBJ2-1; the listed D gene, TRBD2, was not tested against the DNA. TRBV21-1 is given as a pseudogene. The CDR3 extends over 10 amino acids. The CDR3 sequence: CATPEVEQFF. As DNA, the CDR3 is TGTGCCACCCCGGAGGTTGAGCAGTTCTTC.

This clone was observed a single time. The V and J genes are TRBV6-1 and TRBJ2-1; unclear D gene. The CDR3 extends over 15 amino acids. Trimming shortened V by 6 bases and J by 1 base, and 13 bases separated the two germline ends. Germline loops: CDR1 MNHNS, CDR2 SASEGT. The CDR3 DNA is TGTGCCAGCAGACCGACTGCCTCTTCCTACAATGAGCAGTTCTTC. Residues: CASRPTASSYNEQFF.

The chain joins TRBV11-3 to TRBJ2-1; 7 positions match TRBD1. Germline loops: CDR1 SGHNT, CDR2 YENEEA. There are 14 residues in the CDR3. Unmatched junction bases numbered 6, after V lost 5 bases and J lost 5 bases. The CDR3 is CASSLRGSNNEQFF. The DNA of the CDR3 is TGTGCCAGCAGCCTCAGGGGGTCGAACAATGAGCAGTTCTTC.

The chain links TRBV29-1 to TRBJ2-7; 7 bases align to TRBD1. Germline V gene lookup returns CDR1 SQVTM and CDR2 ANQGSEA. V was clipped by 5 bases and J by 8 bases; unmatched bases: 6. CDR3 length: 11 amino acids. For the CDR3, the DNA is TGCAGCGTTTCGACAGGGTGGAAGCAGTACTTC. Translation: CSVSTGWKQYF.

This clone was found many times. This chain joins TRBV6-1 and TRBJ2-7; 14 bases are a match to TRBD2. This CDR3 region has 15 residues. Losses at the gene ends were 5 bases for V and 5 bases for J; bases not matched to a gene: 5. Germline loops: CDR1 MNHNS, CDR2 SASEGT. The CDR3 sequence: CASSPGTSGSDEQYF. CDR3 nucleotides: TGTGCCAGCAGTCCCGGGACTAGCGGGAGCGACGAGCAGTACTTC.

J is TRBJ2-3 and V is TRBV5-1; possibly TRBD1 for D (5 bases). Trimming shortened V by 0 bases and J by 2 bases, and 10 bases separated the two germline ends. Germline lookup yields CDR1 SGHRS and CDR2 YFSETQ. The CDR3 totals 15 residues. The CDR3 loop reads CASSLASGNTDTQYF. The CDR3 bases are TGCGCCAGCAGCTTGGCCTCAGGGAACACAGATACGCAGTATTTT.